This TCR beta chain is drawn from a study of Graves' ophthalmopathy and Graves' hyperthyroidism. Using RNA transcripts, the TCR beta CDR3 regions were amplified. The first-round RT-PCR employed HTBI primers together with the Qiagen OneStep RT-PCR kit. A multiplex PCR was then performed as the second round. Each CDR3 protein is one row after TCRdb ran MiXCR on the multiplex PCR reads. The table records approximately 540,000 distinct CDR3 sequences, 39% of them present only once. With regard to this clonotype: Its antigen is still unknown.

Recruitment covered hyperthyroidism patients aged 18 to 65 whose new diagnosis was of under 2 months' duration. Excluded: other autoimmune disease, uncontrolled infection, pregnancy or lactation. General observations from the study: Ophthalmopathy progression prediction by the model yielded a sensitivity of around 68% and a specificity of 72.22%. Blood samples also showed most expanded thyroid clonotypes exceeding 0.001 frequency.

Germline V lookup: CDR1 SGHRS, CDR2 YFSETQ. The CDR3 consists of 16 residues. V dropped 4 bases and J dropped 1; count of bases not matched to a gene: 8. This chain joins TRBV5-1 and TRBJ2-1; TRBD2 matches 7 bases. Sample: peripheral blood or thyroid tissue (not recorded which). The TCR was taken from an adult man with Graves' hyperthyroidism. CDR3 DNA: TGCGCCAGCAGCCGGACTAGTAGAGCGTCCTACAATGAGCAGTTCTTC. Its protein product is CASSRTSRASYNEQFF.